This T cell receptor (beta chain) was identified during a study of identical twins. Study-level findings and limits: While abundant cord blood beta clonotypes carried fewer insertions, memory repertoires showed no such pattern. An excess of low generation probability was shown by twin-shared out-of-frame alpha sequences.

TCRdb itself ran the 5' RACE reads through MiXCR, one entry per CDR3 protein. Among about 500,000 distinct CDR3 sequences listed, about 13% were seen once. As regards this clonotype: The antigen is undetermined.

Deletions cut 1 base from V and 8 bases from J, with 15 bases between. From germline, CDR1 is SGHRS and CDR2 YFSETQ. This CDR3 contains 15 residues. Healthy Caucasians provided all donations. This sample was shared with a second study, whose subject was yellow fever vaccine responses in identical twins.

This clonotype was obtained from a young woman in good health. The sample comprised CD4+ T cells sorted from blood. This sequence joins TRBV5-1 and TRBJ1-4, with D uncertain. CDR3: CASSLSDPSREKLFF. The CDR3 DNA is TGCGCCAGCAGCTTGAGTGATCCCTCCCGGGAAAAACTGTTTTTT.